These T cell receptor beta chains were read from a single sample in a study of T cell responses to AZD1222 COVID-19 vaccine. Profiled with immunoSEQ multiplex PCR; TCRdb holds only in-frame clones, not every one. The sample gives more than 70,000 clones, approximately 85% of which show up once; about 13% is in the top ten. Sample: peripheral blood, taken on day 0 of AZD1222 vaccination. The source is an adult in good health. Each CDR3 is given with its conserved first and last residue. A D gene is named only where the DNA matches it firmly. The listing skips clone size in some rows; elsewhere it reads once, few, many or a size class.

D gene	clone size	V gene	J gene	CDR3 protein	CDR3 DNA
TRBD1	.	TRBV10-3	TRBJ2-7	CAISEPTGGAVKIAYEQYF	TGTGCCATCAGTGAGCCGACAGGGGGCGCGGTCAAAATTGCCTACGAGCAGTACTTC
.	once	TRBV6-5	TRBJ1-2	CASSYRDSNYGYTF	TGTGCCAGCAGTTACCGGGACTCCAACTATGGCTACACCTTC
TRBD1	few	TRBV2	TRBJ2-1	CASTGGSDEQFF	TGTGCCAGTACAGGGGGCTCGGATGAGCAGTTCTTC
.	.	TRBV7-2	TRBJ1-1	CASSSTVTEAFF	TGTGCCAGCAGCTCCACAGTTACTGAAGCTTTCTTT
.	.	TRBV28	TRBJ1-5	CASSSREAQHF	TGTGCCAGCAGCTCCCGAGAAGCCCAGCATTTT
.	.	TRBV27	TRBJ1-2	CASSSLSETPYGYTF	TGTGCCAGCAGCTCCCTCTCGGAGACACCCTATGGCTACACCTTC
TRBD2	.	TRBV25-1	TRBJ2-2	CASRQAGNTGELFF	TGTGCCAGCAGACAAGCGGGAAACACCGGGGAGCTGTTTTTT
.	.	TRBV29-1	TRBJ2-7	CSVVRQDYEQYF	TGCAGCGTTGTAAGGCAAGACTACGAGCAGTACTTC
.	.	TRBV5-1	TRBJ1-5	CASSLGGTTQPQHF	TGCGCCAGCAGCTTGGGGGGGACAACTCAGCCCCAGCATTTT
.	.	TRBV7-3	TRBJ2-3	CASSLGSGPDTQYF	TGTGCCAGCAGCTTAGGTTCAGGACCGGATACGCAGTATTTT
.	.	TRBV7-2	TRBJ1-6	CASSRSGQADSPLHF	TGTGCCAGCAGCAGGAGCGGCCAGGCGGATTCACCCCTCCACTTT
TRBD1	.	TRBV6-5	TRBJ1-2	CATRTGEFVGYTF	TGTGCCACTCGGACAGGGGAATTCGTTGGCTACACCTTC
.	.	TRBV6-5	TRBJ1-4	CASGRGRANEKLFF	TGTGCCAGCGGGCGGGGGAGGGCTAATGAAAAACTGTTTTTT
.	few	TRBV4-2	TRBJ2-5	CASSRGPGREQETQYF	TGTGCCAGCAGCCGAGGGCCGGGCAGGGAACAAGAGACCCAGTACTTC